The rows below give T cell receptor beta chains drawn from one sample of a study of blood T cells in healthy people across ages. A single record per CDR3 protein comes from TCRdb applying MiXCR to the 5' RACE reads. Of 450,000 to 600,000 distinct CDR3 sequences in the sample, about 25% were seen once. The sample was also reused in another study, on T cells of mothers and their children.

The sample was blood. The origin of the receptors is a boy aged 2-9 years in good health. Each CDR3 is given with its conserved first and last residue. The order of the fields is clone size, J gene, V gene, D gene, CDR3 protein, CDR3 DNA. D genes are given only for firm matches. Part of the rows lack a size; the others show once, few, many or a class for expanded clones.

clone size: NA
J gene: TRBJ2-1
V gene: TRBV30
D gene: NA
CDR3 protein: CAWSVVGEYEQFF
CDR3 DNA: TGTGCCTGGAGTGTAGTCGGCGAATATGAGCAGTTCTTC

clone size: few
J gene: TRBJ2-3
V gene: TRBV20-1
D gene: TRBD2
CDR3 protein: CSARRVAGRDTQYF
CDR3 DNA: TGCAGTGCTAGAAGGGTAGCGGGGAGGGATACGCAGTATTTT

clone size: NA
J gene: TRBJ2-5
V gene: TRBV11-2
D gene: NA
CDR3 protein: CASSKRTASETQYF
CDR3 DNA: TGTGCCAGCAGCAAACGGACAGCCTCGGAGACCCAGTACTTC

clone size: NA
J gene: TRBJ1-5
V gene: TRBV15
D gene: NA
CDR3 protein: CATSRDKGIGQPQHF
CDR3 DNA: TGTGCCACCAGCAGAGATAAAGGTATTGGGCAGCCCCAGCATTTT

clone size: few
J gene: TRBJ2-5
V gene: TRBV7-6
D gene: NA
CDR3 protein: CASTSPWAQRETQYF
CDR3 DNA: TGTGCCAGCACCAGTCCGTGGGCCCAGCGGGAGACCCAGTACTTC

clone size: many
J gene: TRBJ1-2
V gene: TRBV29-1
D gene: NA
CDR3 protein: CSVASLRDGYTF
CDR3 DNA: TGCAGCGTTGCGAGCCTTAGGGATGGCTACACCTTC

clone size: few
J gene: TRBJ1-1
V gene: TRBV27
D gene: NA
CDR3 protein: CASSYRLNTEAFF
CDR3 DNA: TGTGCCAGCAGTTACCGTTTGAACACTGAAGCTTTCTTT

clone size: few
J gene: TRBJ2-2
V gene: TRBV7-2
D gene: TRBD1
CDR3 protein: CASSLYGQGPHTGELFF
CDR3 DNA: TGTGCCAGCAGCTTATATGGACAGGGGCCCCACACCGGGGAGCTGTTTTTT

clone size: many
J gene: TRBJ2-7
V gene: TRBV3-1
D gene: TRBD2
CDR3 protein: CASSRGLVVAEQYF
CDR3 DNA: TGTGCCAGCAGCCGAGGACTAGTTGTCGCCGAGCAGTACTTC

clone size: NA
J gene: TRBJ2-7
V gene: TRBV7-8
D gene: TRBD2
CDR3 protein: CASSLVTSGGEKQYF
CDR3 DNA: TGTGCCAGCAGCTTAGTAACTAGCGGGGGGGAGAAGCAGTACTTC

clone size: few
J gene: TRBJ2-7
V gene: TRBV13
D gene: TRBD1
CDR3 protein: CASRDTGTGGYEQYF
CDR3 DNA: TGTGCCAGCAGAGATACCGGGACAGGGGGGTACGAGCAGTACTTC

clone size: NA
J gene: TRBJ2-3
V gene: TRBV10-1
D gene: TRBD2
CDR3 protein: CASSGGTSGRIDTQYF
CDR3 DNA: TGCGCCAGCAGCGGCGGGACTAGCGGGAGAATAGATACGCAGTATTTT

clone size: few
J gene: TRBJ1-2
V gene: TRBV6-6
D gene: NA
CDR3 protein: CASSYSQEDYGYTF
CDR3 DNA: TGTGCCAGCAGTTATAGCCAAGAAGACTATGGCTACACCTTC

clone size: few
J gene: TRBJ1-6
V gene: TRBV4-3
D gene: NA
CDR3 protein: CASSQDRPGPGLNSPLHF
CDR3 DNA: TGCGCCAGCAGCCAAGATAGGCCCGGTCCAGGGTTGAATTCACCCCTCCACTTT

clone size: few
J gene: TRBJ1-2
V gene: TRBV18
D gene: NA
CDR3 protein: CASSPQGTNYGYTF
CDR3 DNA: TGTGCCAGCTCACCCCAGGGGACGAACTATGGCTACACCTTC

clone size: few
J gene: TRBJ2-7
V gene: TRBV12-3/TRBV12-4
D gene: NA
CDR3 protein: CASSISEQYF
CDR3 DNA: TGTGCCAGCAGTATAAGCGAGCAGTACTTC